This TCR beta chain was obtained from a study of CXCR3-negative and CXCR3-positive naive CD8 T cells. Among CD8+ T cells, naive ones were CD45RO-CCR7+CD27+CD95-. In regard to this clonotype: Its antigen is not identified.

The germline V gene has CDR1 MGHRA and CDR2 YSYEKL. The CDR3 totals 15 residues. Via 5' RACE with UMI labels, TRB cDNA libraries were prepared. Each CDR3 protein gets one entry in TCRdb, which reprocessed the 5' RACE reads and gives no DNA. The data show about 26,000 distinct CDR3 sequences, and the top ten clones hold 2.8%. Whole-study findings and limits: Naive cells that were CXCR3-positive had more hydrophobic TRB CDR3s (compared with CXCR3-negative naive cells). Fresh PBMCs went into most assays, and CXCR3 expression partly declined after cryopreservation.

This TCR was recovered from a human donor in good health. Some clones in this sample may be carry-over from other donors' samples. The chain uses TRBV4-1 and TRBJ2-7. The sequenced material came from naive CXCR3- CD8+ T cells from blood. The subset here: CD45RO-CCR7+CD27+CD95- naive CD8+ T cells lacking CXCR3 (TNR3-). The chain's CDR3 is CASSQRMLGSYEQYF.